The TCR beta chain described here comes from a study of shared clonotypes between healthy human individuals. Whole-study context: Per-donor plates numbered three CD4 naive, three CD4 memory, two CD8 naive and one CD8 memory. Study-level results: Naive subsets typically showed greater estimated richness than memory subsets. The researchers took only blood, and tissue repertoires probably look different.

Data came from immunoSEQ multiplex PCR; TCRdb stores just in-frame clones and leaves some out. The sample records approximately 2,000,000 clones, 85% to 95% being singletons. Per germline, CDR1 LGHNA and CDR2 YSLEER. The CDR3 runs to 12 residues. V shed 3 bases and J shed 5 bases, with 7 bases lying between them. Points on this clone: The antigen remains unidentified.

The source of this sequence is a man younger than 35 in good health. Some clones in this sample may be carry-over from other donors' samples. Sequences were obtained from naive CD4+ T cells from PBMCs. Subset here: CD45RA+ positively selected. The chain is built from TRBV4-3 and TRBJ1-1, with unresolved D. Here the CDR3 reads CASSHWGTEAFF. The CDR3 DNA follows: TGCGCCAGCAGCCATTGGGGAACTGAAGCTTTCTTT.